This T cell receptor beta chain was profiled in a study of blood T cell repertoires in COVID-19. Study-level information: Samples taken during acute and convalescent COVID-19 were collected in the United States, Italy and Spain. Sample material is recorded as cDNA or gDNA derived from T cells, B-cell-depleted T cells, or PBMCs.

Germline CDR1 and CDR2: DFQATT and SNEGSKA (reference sequence). V gave up 3 bases and J gave up 6 bases, with 20 bases separating them. CDR3 length: 15 amino acids. The authors' processing: Counts of nucleated cells, estimated from reference gene primer amplification, were obtained. Sequenced by immunoSEQ multiplex PCR; TCRdb stores in-frame clones only, minus some. The V and J calls and clone size come from that table; D and trimming were worked out from the DNA. The table has roughly 310,000 clones, roughly 90% seen once. The sequencing sample was made of peripheral blood. The gene calls are TRBV20-1 and TRBJ1-2; D perhaps matches TRBD1 (6 bases). This clonotype was sampled from a woman in her fifties or sixties with active or convalescent COVID-19. The CDR3 DNA sequence: TGCAGTGCTAGTTTCCGTCCCGGGACACTTAATGGCTACACCTTC. Translated, it gives CSASFRPGTLNGYTF.